This T cell receptor (beta chain) is from a study of blood T cell repertoires in COVID-19. The overall study: The samples span acute and convalescent COVID-19 from the United States, Italy and Spain. PBMCs, B-cell-depleted T cells, or T cells provided the cDNA or gDNA that made up the material.

CDR3 length equals 15 residues. Germline loops: CDR1 MDHEN, CDR2 SYDVKM. J was trimmed by 6 bases and V by 6 bases; bases with no gene match: 9. Original processing notes: Amplifying reference gene primers gave estimates of nucleated cell counts. Profiled with immunoSEQ multiplex PCR; TCRdb holds only in-frame clones, not every one. The V and J calls and clone size are taken from that table; D and trimming were inferred from the DNA. Of tens of thousands of clones in the sample, 65% to 85% were seen once. This receptor was obtained from a woman of 80 years or more with acute or convalescent COVID-19. Source material: peripheral blood. The V and J genes are TRBV28 and TRBJ2-2, with 8 bases identical to TRBD2. The CDR3 here is CASSLPGGSAGELFF. The DNA of the CDR3 is TGTGCCAGCAGCCTCCCGGGGGGGTCCGCCGGGGAGCTGTTTTTT.